This T cell receptor (beta chain) was sequenced for a study of cytomegalovirus exposure and HLA in healthy donors. Study conclusions and caveats: It was 150 to 200 TCR beta chains that were listed as cytomegalovirus-associated.

The CDR3 runs to 17 residues. Losses at the gene ends were 4 bases for V and 8 bases for J; bases not matched to a gene: 20. The V gene's germline CDR1 is SGHNT and CDR2 YYREEE (reference sequence). The PCR ran on 60 Vbeta and 13 Jbeta primers. Clones were read by immunoSEQ multiplex PCR, and TCRdb kept only the in-frame ones, dropping some. The sample holds about 150,000 clones, more than 75% seen once. As regards this clone: The antigen is not known.

The chain recombines TRBV5-4 with TRBJ1-2; the match to TRBD1 covers 7 bases. Material for sequencing was PBMCs. The receptor comes from a man aged 25-45 years in good health and CMV-seropositive. Written as DNA, the CDR3 is TGTGCCAGCAGCCCATCAGGGGGAACAGAAACTTCGAAGGGCTACACCTTC. Its translation is CASSPSGGTETSKGYTF.